One and the same sample provided the 9 T cell receptor beta chains below, sequenced in a study of cytotoxic CD8 clonotypes in ibrutinib-treated CLL. Produced via immunoSEQ multiplex PCR; TCRdb's table is partial and in-frame only. The sample records some 200,000 clones, 75% to 85% being singletons. The sequences come from PBMCs, collected after 12 months of ibrutinib treatment. Receptor source: a human donor with chronic lymphocytic leukemia.

The chain couples TRBV19 to TRBJ1-1; tentatively, D is TRBD1 (5 bases). The CDR3 is 13 residues long. The germline V gene has CDR1 LNHDA and CDR2 SQIVND (reference sequence). Trimming removed 5 bases from V and 10 bases from J, with 17 bases in between. DNA for the CDR3: TGTGCCAGTAGTCCCAGGCAGGGAATAGGAGCTTTCTTT. Residues: CASSPRQGIGAFF.

The J gene is TRBJ2-3, the V gene TRBV27, with a tentative D call TRBD2 (6 bases). V lost 8 bases and J lost 4, with 16 bases in between. The length of the CDR3 is 14 residues. Germline CDR1 is MNHEY and CDR2 is SMNVEV (reference sequence). The CDR3, as DNA: TGTGCCAGCCGGACGGGGGTGGTATCAGATACGCAGTATTTT. Translating it yields CASRTGVVSDTQYF.

The rearrangement joins TRBV19 to TRBJ1-1; D gene ambiguous. This CDR3 comprises 13 residues. V lost 4 bases, J lost 7 bases, and 13 bases lay in between. CDR1 and CDR2 from the germline V gene are LNHDA and SQIVND (reference sequence). The CDR3 protein is CASSKRNLGEAFF. In nucleotides, the CDR3 is TGTGCCAGTAGTAAACGGAATTTGGGTGAAGCTTTCTTT.

J is TRBJ2-7 and V is TRBV28, with TRBD2 matching over 9 bases. Germline assignment: CDR1 MDHEN and CDR2 SYDVKM. The CDR3 runs to 14 residues. V trimming: 6 bases; J trimming: 4 bases; junction bases outside the gene matches: 7. The CDR3 is CASRNSGSKYEQYF. The CDR3 coding sequence is TGTGCCAGCAGGAATAGCGGGAGTAAGTACGAGCAGTACTTC.

The genes are TRBV5-1 and TRBJ2-1; 8 nucleotides line up with TRBD2. CDR1 is SGHRS and CDR2 is YFSETQ in the germline V gene. The CDR3 has 20 residues. J was trimmed by 0 bases and V by 0 bases; bases with no gene match: 14. The CDR3, as DNA: TGCGCCAGCAGCTTGGCTGGGGCGGGGGGCCCGGGGGTCTCCTACAATGAGCAGTTCTTC. This gives the protein CASSLAGAGGPGVSYNEQFF.

The chain links TRBV5-1 to TRBJ2-4; 14 bases line up with TRBD2. This CDR3 is built from 20 residues. Germline CDR1 is SGHRS and CDR2 is YFSETQ. J was trimmed by 1 base and V by 3 bases; bases with no gene match: 12. Written as DNA, the CDR3 is TGCGCCAGCAGCTCCACGAGGGGACTAGCGGGAGAGGGGGCCAAAAACATTCAGTACTTC. It encodes CASSSTRGLAGEGAKNIQYF.

The V call is TRBV14, the J call TRBJ2-3; no definite D call. Germline V gene data show CDR1 as SGHDN and CDR2 as FVKESK. V lost 2 bases and J 6 bases, leaving 12 bases between the germline ends. The CDR3 covers 14 residues. CDR3 sequence reads: CASSQTQPSDTQYF. CDR3 in DNA: TGTGCCAGCAGCCAAACCCAACCCTCGGATACGCAGTATTTT.

This chain uses TRBV20-1 with TRBJ2-2; D tentatively reads TRBD1 or TRBD2 (5 bases each). V lost 7 bases and J 5 bases, leaving 8 bases between the germline ends. The CDR3 is 11 amino acids. Germline V lookup: CDR1 DFQATT, CDR2 SNEGSKA (reference sequence). CDR3 in amino acids: CSVGDTGELFF. CDR3 DNA sequence: TGCAGTGTGGGGGATACCGGGGAGCTGTTTTTT.

In the case of this clone: Other DNA sequences from this sample encode an identical CDR3 as well. The gene calls are TRBV6-5 and TRBJ2-1, with TRBD2 identical over 9 bases. Per the germline V gene, CDR1 is MNHEY and CDR2 is SVGAGI. The CDR3 is 15 amino acids. V shed 0 bases and J 4 bases; nucleotides not matched to a gene: 1. Here the CDR3 DNA reads TGTGCCAGCAGTTACTCCCTAGCGGGGTACAATGAGCAGTTCTTC. This sequence encodes CASSYSLAGYNEQFF.